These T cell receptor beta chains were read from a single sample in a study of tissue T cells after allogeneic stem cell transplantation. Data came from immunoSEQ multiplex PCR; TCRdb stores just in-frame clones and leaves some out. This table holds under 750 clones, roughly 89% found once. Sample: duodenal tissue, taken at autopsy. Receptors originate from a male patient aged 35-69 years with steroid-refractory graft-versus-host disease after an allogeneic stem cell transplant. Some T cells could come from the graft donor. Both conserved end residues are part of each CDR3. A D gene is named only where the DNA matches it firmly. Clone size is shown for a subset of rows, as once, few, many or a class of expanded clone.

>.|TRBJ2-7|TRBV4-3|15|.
TGCGCCAGCAGCCGGGCAGGGGAACCCTCCTACGAGCAGTACTTC
CASSRAGEPSYEQYF
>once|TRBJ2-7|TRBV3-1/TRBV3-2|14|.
TGTGCCAGCAGCCAATCGATGGCGCACTACGAGCAGTACTTC
CASSQSMAHYEQYF
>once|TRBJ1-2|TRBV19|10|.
TGTGCCAGTAGAATGAATGGCTACACCTTC
CASRMNGYTF
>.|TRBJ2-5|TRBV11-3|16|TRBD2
TGTGCCAGCAGTTTGGGGAGGACTAGCGGGGGAGAGACCCAGTACTTC
CASSLGRTSGGETQYF
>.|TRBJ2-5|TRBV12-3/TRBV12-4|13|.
TGTGCCAGCAGTTTGGGGACTCAAGAGACCCAGTACTTC
CASSLGTQETQYF
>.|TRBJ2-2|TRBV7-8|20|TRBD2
TGTGCCAGCAGCCCTACTTACATTACTTTCGGGGGGTTAAACACCGGGGAGCTGTTTTTT
CASSPTYITFGGLNTGELFF
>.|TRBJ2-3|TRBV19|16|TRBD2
TGTGCCAGTAGTACAGGACTAGGACTTTACACAGATACGCAGTATTTT
CASSTGLGLYTDTQYF
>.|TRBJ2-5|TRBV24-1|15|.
TGTGCCACCAGTGATTGGGTCCAGGGGGGAGAGACCCAGTACTTC
CATSDWVQGGETQYF
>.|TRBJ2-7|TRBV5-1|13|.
TGCGCCAGCAGCTTGGCGCCGGGCTACGAGCAGTACTTC
CASSLAPGYEQYF
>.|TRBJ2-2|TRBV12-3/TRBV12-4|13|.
TGTGCCAGCAGTCCCAGTTACACCGGGGAGCTGTTTTTT
CASSPSYTGELFF
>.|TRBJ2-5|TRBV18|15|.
TGTGCCAGCTCACCGCTTAGCGGCATCCAAGAGACCCAGTACTTC
CASSPLSGIQETQYF
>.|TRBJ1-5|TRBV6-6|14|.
TGTGCCAGCAGTTCCCGGGGTAACAATCAGCCCCAGCATTTT
CASSSRGNNQPQHF
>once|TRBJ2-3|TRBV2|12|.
TGTGCCAGGGGAGTTAGCACAGATACGCAGTATTTT
CARGVSTDTQYF
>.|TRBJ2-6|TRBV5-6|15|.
TGTGCCAGCAGCTTGCCGAACTCTGGGGCCAACGTCCTGACTTTC
CASSLPNSGANVLTF
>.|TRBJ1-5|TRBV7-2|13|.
TGTGCCAGCAGCTTAGGGCGGGATCAGCCCCAGCATTTT
CASSLGRDQPQHF